The source of this T cell receptor (beta chain) is a study of OX40 agonist ivuxolimab in advanced cancers. Germline lookup yields CDR1 MNHEY and CDR2 SVGAGI. The CDR3 runs to 14 residues. This clone appeared a single time. A read error may account for a junction end that differs from germline. Using immunoSEQ multiplex PCR, the repertoire was profiled, and TCRdb retains in-frame clones only, with some absent. The sample consists of 15,000 to 20,000 clones, 60% to 80% of them appearing once. This chain links TRBV6-5 with TRBJ1-5, with no clear D. Sample: CD4+ or CD8+ T cells sorted from blood, taken in a trial of the OX40 agonist ivuxolimab. This TCR came from an adult with an advanced solid tumor such as melanoma, head and neck, liver or kidney cancer. CDR3 bases: TGTGCCATCAGTAAGGGCGGTAGCAATCAGCCCCAGCATTTT. Amino acid sequence: CAISKGGSNQPQHF.